Listed below are T cell receptor beta chains from one sample, sequenced in a study of blood T cell repertoires in COVID-19. This table comes from immunoSEQ multiplex PCR, and its TCRdb copy is limited to in-frame clones, with some not included. The sample contains around 140,000 clones, about 90% of which appear only once. The sample comprised peripheral blood. These receptors were obtained from a woman aged 60 to 75 with acute or convalescent COVID-19. The CDR3 runs from the conserved cysteine through the conserved F or W. D genes are given only for firm matches. Only part of the rows carry a size: once, few, many, or a class if the clone is expanded.

D gene	V gene	clone size	J gene	CDR3 DNA	CDR3 protein
TRBD1	TRBV14	.	TRBJ2-7	TGTGCCAGCAGCCAGATACAGGGGTCCGAGCAGTACTTC	CASSQIQGSEQYF
.	TRBV4-3	.	TRBJ2-1	TGCGCCAGCAGCCAAGGGCTAGTCCTTGAAGCCTACAATGAGCAGTTCTTC	CASSQGLVLEAYNEQFF
TRBD1	TRBV6-1	.	TRBJ1-1	TGTGCCAGCAGTGACCCGTTTAGGGACAGGGGACGTCGAACTGAAGCTTTCTTT	CASSDPFRDRGRRTEAFF
.	TRBV2	once	TRBJ2-5	TGTGCCAGCAGCCTCCCGGGGTCTCATTCGGAGACCCAGTACTTC	CASSLPGSHSETQYF
.	TRBV11-1	.	TRBJ1-2	TGTGCCAGCAGCACCTCAAACGGCTATGGCTACACCTTC	CASSTSNGYGYTF
TRBD1	TRBV19	.	TRBJ1-1	TGTGCCAGTAGTAGGGGACAGGGGAACACTGAAGCTTTCTTT	CASSRGQGNTEAFF
.	TRBV6-6	.	TRBJ1-4	TGTGCCAGCATCGACAGTTATAATGAAAAACTGTTTTTT	CASIDSYNEKLFF
.	TRBV12-5	.	TRBJ1-1	TGTGCTAGTGGTTTGGGCAGGAACACTGAAGCTTTCTTT	CASGLGRNTEAFF
.	TRBV6-2/TRBV6-3	.	TRBJ1-1	TGTGCCAGCAGTTACTATGCGCAGGGGCAGAACACTGAAGCTTTCTTT	CASSYYAQGQNTEAFF
.	TRBV30	.	TRBJ1-1	TGTGCCTGGAGTCGATTACAGTATGAAGCTTTCTTT	CAWSRLQYEAFF
.	TRBV4-3	.	TRBJ1-3	TGCGCCAGCAGCCAATCCCCAGGGGTCGCATCTGGAAACACCATATATTTT	CASSQSPGVASGNTIYF
TRBD1	TRBV4-2	.	TRBJ2-1	TGTGCCAGCAGCCTAAGGACAGGGGAGGATGAGCAGTTCTTC	CASSLRTGEDEQFF
TRBD2	TRBV4-1	.	TRBJ2-1	TGCGCCAGCAGCCACCCCGCTAGCGGAAACAATGAGCAGTTCTTC	CASSHPASGNNEQFF
.	TRBV10-3	.	TRBJ2-7	TGTGCCAGCCAACGAGAGTACGAGCAGTACTTC	CASQREYEQYF
TRBD1	TRBV6-2/TRBV6-3	.	TRBJ2-2	TGTGCCAGCAGTTCACAGGGGGCCGGGGAGCTGTTTTTT	CASSSQGAGELFF
.	TRBV7-9	.	TRBJ1-1	TGTGCCAGCAGAGGCGCGGTGAACACTGAAGCTTTCTTT	CASRGAVNTEAFF
.	TRBV19	.	TRBJ2-5	TGTGCCAGTAGTATCGCGGTCGGGGAGACCCAGTACTTC	CASSIAVGETQYF
TRBD2	TRBV13	.	TRBJ2-1	TGTGCCAGCAGCCATAGCGGGGGGGGATACAATGAGCAGTTCTTC	CASSHSGGGYNEQFF